Listed below are T cell receptor beta chains from one sample, sequenced in a study of cytomegalovirus exposure and HLA in healthy donors. The table came from immunoSEQ multiplex PCR; TCRdb's copy has only in-frame clones and leaves some out. The sample holds 40,000 to 60,000 clones, 55% to 85% seen once. Sequences were obtained from PBMCs. These receptor sequences come from a woman between 45 and 65 years old in good health and CMV-seronegative. The CDR3 runs from the conserved cysteine through the conserved F or W. D genes are given only for firm matches. Expanded clones are given a class, and other clones once, few, many or no size at all.

j_call clone_size v_call d_call cdr3_nt cdr3_aa
TRBJ2-2 . TRBV7-6 TRBD1 TGTGCCAGCAGCTTTGGGACAGGCCCTTTCGCGAACACCGGGGAGCTGTTTTTT CASSFGTGPFANTGELFF
TRBJ2-5 . TRBV6-1 . TGTGCCAGCAGCATCTCAGGGAAGGAGACCCAGTACTTC CASSISGKETQYF
TRBJ2-5 . TRBV7-2 TRBD1 TGTGCCAGCAGCCCGAGGGGGCCGGGAGAGACCCAGTACTTC CASSPRGPGETQYF
TRBJ2-5 few TRBV29-1 . TGCAGCGTTGAAGATGTTGCAGGAGAGACCCAGTACTTC CSVEDVAGETQYF
TRBJ1-5 . TRBV27 . TGTGCCAGCAGTTTATCTGTGCGGGGCAATCAGCCCCAGCACTTT CASSLSVRGNQPQHF
TRBJ1-2 . TRBV21-1 . TGTGCCAGCTACAAGACAGGGCGGGACTATGGCTACACCTTC CASYKTGRDYGYTF
TRBJ2-7 . TRBV7-8 TRBD2 TGTGCCAGCACCTTATCAGGGACTAGCGGAAAAACTGTATTC CASTLSGTSGKTVF
TRBJ2-5 . TRBV2 . TGTGCCAGCAGTGAGACTAACGCGGGTCATACGACCCAGTACTTC CASSETNAGHTTQYF
TRBJ2-1 . TRBV7-9 TRBD1 TGTGCCAGCACCCCCCCACTGGGCGACAGGGGAAGTAGCACTGAGCAGTTCTTC CASTPPLGDRGSSTEQFF
TRBJ2-3 . TRBV6-5 TRBD2 TGTGCCAGCAGTTATACGGGGGCGGGGGGGCTATATACGCAGTATTTT CASSYTGAGGLYTQYF
TRBJ2-5 few TRBV19 . TGTGCCAGTAGTATGAGCCCCGGGCAAGAGACCCAGTACTTC CASSMSPGQETQYF
TRBJ1-5 few TRBV5-1 . TGCGCCAGCAGCTTGGATGCCGGGCAGCCCCAGCATTTT CASSLDAGQPQHF
TRBJ2-7 . TRBV5-4 . TGTGCCAGCAGCTTGGGAGGGAAACCCTACGAGCAGTACTTC CASSLGGKPYEQYF
TRBJ1-5 . TRBV28 TRBD1 TGTGCCAGCAGTTTAGGACAGGGGGATCAGCCCCAGCATTTT CASSLGQGDQPQHF
TRBJ2-5 . TRBV4-3 . TGCGCCAGCAGCCAGGACAGCTACCAAGAGACCCAGTACTTC CASSQDSYQETQYF
TRBJ2-7 . TRBV29-1 TRBD1 TGCAGCGTTGACCACCGGGACAGTTTAGGCTACGAGCAGTACTTC CSVDHRDSLGYEQYF
TRBJ1-1 . TRBV6-6 . TGTGCCAGCAGTTCGTTCCCAGGCCGAATGAACACTGAAGCTTTCTTT CASSSFPGRMNTEAFF
TRBJ2-3 . TRBV28 . TGTGCCAGCAGTTTGCGCGATACGCAGTATTTT CASSLRDTQYF
TRBJ2-7 . TRBV6-5 . TGTGCCAGCAGTCCGACTTCCTACGAGCAGTACTTC CASSPTSYEQYF
TRBJ2-5 . TRBV5-4 TRBD2 TGTGCCAGCAGCTGGCGTAGCGGGGGGCACCAAGAGACCCAGTACTTC CASSWRSGGHQETQYF
TRBJ2-3 . TRBV5-1 TRBD2 TGCGCCAGCAGCTTGGTGCTAGCGGAGACAGATACGCAGTATTTT CASSLVLAETDTQYF
TRBJ2-5 few TRBV5-1 . TGCGCCAGCAGACCGCTAGCTACTCAAGAGACCCAGTACTTC CASRPLATQETQYF
TRBJ2-5 few TRBV6-1 TRBD2 TGTGCCAGCAGTGAAGAACTAGCGGGGGCAGGGGGCCAGTACTTC CASSEELAGAGGQYF
TRBJ1-5 . TRBV27 TRBD1 TGTGCCAGCAGTTATCAGGGGGGATTAGGCAATCAGCCCCAGCATTTT CASSYQGGLGNQPQHF
TRBJ1-1 . TRBV5-1 . TGCGCCAGCAGCTTGGTGGCAGGGCGGTCGGTGAACACTGAAGCTTTCTTT CASSLVAGRSVNTEAFF
TRBJ1-1 few TRBV18 . TGTGCCAGCTCACCGCGGCCTCAGCTGAACACTGAAGCTTTCTTT CASSPRPQLNTEAFF
TRBJ2-5 . TRBV28 TRBD2 TGTGCCAGCCGGGGGACTAGCGGGGGCCAAGAGACCCAGTACTTC CASRGTSGGQETQYF
TRBJ2-2 . TRBV6-6 TRBD1 TGTGCCAGCCGGAGGGGACAGGGGTCTTCCGGGGAGCTGTTTTTT CASRRGQGSSGELFF
TRBJ1-2 . TRBV4-2 TRBD1 TGTGCCAGCAGCCAAGATAGACAGGGTCCAGGGACCTATGGCTACACCTTC CASSQDRQGPGTYGYTF
TRBJ1-2 . TRBV7-3 . TGTGCCAGCAGCCCGGGGGTGTCGGCTAACTATGGCTACACCTTC CASSPGVSANYGYTF
TRBJ2-5 once TRBV5-1 TRBD1 TGCGCCAGCAGCCTACCCGGGACAGGGGGCGAGGAGACCCAGTACTTC CASSLPGTGGEETQYF
TRBJ2-6 . TRBV28 . TGTGCCAGCAGGGCAGGCTCTGGGGCCAACGTCCTGACTTTC CASRAGSGANVLTF
TRBJ1-2 . TRBV6-5 . TGTGCCAGCAGTTACTCGGAACAGTACTATGGCTACACCTTC CASSYSEQYYGYTF
TRBJ2-2 . TRBV6-5 TRBD1 TGTGCCAGCAGGGACAGGGGCGACGGGGAGCTGTTTTTT CASRDRGDGELFF
TRBJ1-1 few TRBV7-9 . TGTGCCAGCAGCCACGGCGCGGGGCCCGCTTACTTT CASSHGAGPAYF
TRBJ1-5 . TRBV9 . TGTGCCAGCAGTCCCGGGGATAGCAATCAGCCCCAGCATTTT CASSPGDSNQPQHF
TRBJ2-2 few TRBV18 . TGTGCCAGCTCCTTCCTCCTTGCGGGGTCGTCGGAGGGCACCGGGGAGCTGTTTTTT CASSFLLAGSSEGTGELFF
TRBJ2-7 . TRBV28 TRBD2 TGTGCCAGCAGACGGGGGGGCGAGCAGTACTTC CASRRGGEQYF
TRBJ1-1 once TRBV5-1 . TGCGCCAGCAGCTTGGCCCCCAACAGGTACACTGAAGCTTTCTTT CASSLAPNRYTEAFF
TRBJ1-1 . TRBV2 . TGTGCCAGCAGGCGGGAAGGGAACACTGAAGCTTTCTTT CASRREGNTEAFF
TRBJ1-1 once TRBV27 TRBD1 TGTGCCAGCAAGGACAGGGCGCGGACTGAAGCTTTCTTT CASKDRARTEAFF
TRBJ2-1 . TRBV19 TRBD2 TGTGCCAGTAGCCACCGGGCCAGCGGGGGGATCGATGAGCAGTTCTTC CASSHRASGGIDEQFF
TRBJ2-7 . TRBV5-1 TRBD2 TGCGCCAGCAGCCCCGGACTAGGCAGCTACGAGCAGTACTTC CASSPGLGSYEQYF
TRBJ1-5 . TRBV6-4 . TGTGCCAGCAGTCAGAAGATGAATCAGCCCCAGCATTTT CASSQKMNQPQHF
TRBJ2-7 few TRBV6-5 . TGTGCCAGCAGGCCGTGCGCTCTGTTAATCCACGAGCAGTACTTC CASRPCALLIHEQYF
TRBJ1-2 few TRBV30 TRBD1 TGTGCCTGGAGTCCAGGGGGCAATGGCTACACCTTC CAWSPGGNGYTF
TRBJ2-2 . TRBV7-3 . TGTGCCAGCAGCTTGACAGCAACCGGGGAGCTGTTTTTT CASSLTATGELFF
TRBJ2-2 . TRBV4-3 TRBD2 TGCGCCAGCAGCCAAGGGAGTAGCGGGGACGGGAACACCGGGGAGCTGTTTTTT CASSQGSSGDGNTGELFF
TRBJ2-5 . TRBV7-8 . TGTGCCAGCAGCTTGGGGGGGACCCAGTACTTC CASSLGGTQYF
TRBJ1-2 . TRBV29-1 . TGCAGCGTTTCCGACAATCACTATGGCTACACCTTC CSVSDNHYGYTF
TRBJ2-7 . TRBV7-3 . TGTGCCAGCAGCTTAACGCCCCGGGACGAGCAGTACTTC CASSLTPRDEQYF
TRBJ1-2 . TRBV7-9 . TGTGCCAGCAGCTCCGAGGGCCTCTCCTATGGCTACACCTTC CASSSEGLSYGYTF
TRBJ2-7 . TRBV7-9 TRBD2 TGTGCCAGCAGCTTGACTAGCGGGGGTTTTCAGCAGTACTTC CASSLTSGGFQQYF
TRBJ1-1 . TRBV6-1 TRBD1 TGTGCCAGCGAAAGACAGGGTGGGAACACTGAAGCTTTCTTT CASERQGGNTEAFF
TRBJ1-2 few TRBV29-1 TRBD1 TGCAGCGTTGTGGAGGGGGCGGTGGGTGGCTACACCTTC CSVVEGAVGGYTF
TRBJ2-5 . TRBV10-1 TRBD2 TGCGCCAGCAGTGAAGGAGCGGGATACCAAGAGACCCAGTACTTC CASSEGAGYQETQYF
TRBJ1-2 . TRBV28 . TGTGCCAGCAGTCAATTACAGGGCCGATACACCTTC CASSQLQGRYTF